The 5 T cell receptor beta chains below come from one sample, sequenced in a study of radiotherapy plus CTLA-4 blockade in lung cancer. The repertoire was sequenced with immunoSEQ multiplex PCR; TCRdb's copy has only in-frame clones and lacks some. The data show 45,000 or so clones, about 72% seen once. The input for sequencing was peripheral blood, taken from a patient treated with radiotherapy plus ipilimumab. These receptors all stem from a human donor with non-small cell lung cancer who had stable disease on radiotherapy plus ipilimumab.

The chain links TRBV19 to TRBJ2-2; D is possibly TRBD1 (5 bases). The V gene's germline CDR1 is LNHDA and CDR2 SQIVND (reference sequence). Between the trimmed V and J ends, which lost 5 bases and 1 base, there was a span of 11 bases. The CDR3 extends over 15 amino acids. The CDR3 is CASSDRGQNTGELFF. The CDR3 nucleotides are TGTGCCAGTAGTGACAGAGGACAGAACACCGGGGAGCTGTTTTTT.

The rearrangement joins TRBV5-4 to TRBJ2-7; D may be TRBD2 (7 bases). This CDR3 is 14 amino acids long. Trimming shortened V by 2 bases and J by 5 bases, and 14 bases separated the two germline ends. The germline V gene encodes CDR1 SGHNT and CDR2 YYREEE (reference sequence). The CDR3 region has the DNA TGTGCCAGCAGCTTTATCCGGGGGGCTGACGAGCAGTACGTC. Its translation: CASSFIRGADEQYV.

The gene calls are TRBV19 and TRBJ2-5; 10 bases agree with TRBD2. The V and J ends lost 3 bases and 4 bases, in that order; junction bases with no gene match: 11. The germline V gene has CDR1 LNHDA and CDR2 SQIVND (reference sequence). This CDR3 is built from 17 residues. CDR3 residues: CASSIWLAGAQGETQYF. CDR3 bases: TGTGCCAGTAGTATCTGGCTAGCGGGGGCCCAGGGAGAGACCCAGTACTTC. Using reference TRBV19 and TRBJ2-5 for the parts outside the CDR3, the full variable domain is DGGITQSPKYLFRKEGQNVTLSCEQNLNHDAMYWYRQDPGQGLRLIYYSQIVNDFQKGDIAEGYSVSREKKESFPLTVTSAQKNPTAFYLCASSIWLAGAQGETQYFGPGTRLLVL.

CDR3 residues: CASRSGTRTYEQYF. The CDR3 DNA sequence: TGTGCCAGCAGATCCGGGACTCGTACCTACGAGCAGTACTTC. The chain couples TRBV6-6 to TRBJ2-7; possibly TRBD2 for D (6 bases). The CDR3 has 14 residues. Germline loops: CDR1 MNHNY, CDR2 SVGAGI (reference sequence). Trimming left V 6 bases short and J 2 bases short, with 14 bases between.

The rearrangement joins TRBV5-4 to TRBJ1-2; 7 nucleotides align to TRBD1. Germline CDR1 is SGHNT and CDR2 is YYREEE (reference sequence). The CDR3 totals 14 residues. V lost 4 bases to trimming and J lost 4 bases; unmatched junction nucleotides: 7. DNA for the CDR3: TGTGCCAGCAGCCTAGGACAGGCTAGCTATGGCTACACCTTC. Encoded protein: CASSLGQASYGYTF.